This T cell receptor (beta chain) was documented in a study of cytomegalovirus exposure and HLA in healthy donors. Looking at the study overall: HLA-typed donors were the source of around 85 million unique TCRs held in an early data release.

A few counts support this clone. Its antigen is not identified. Germline assignment: CDR1 LNHDA and CDR2 SQIVND (reference sequence). V lost 5 bases, J lost 8 bases, and 11 bases stayed unmatched. The CDR3 has 15 residues. The study's findings and limits: A missense variant in DCLRE1C was later tied to TCR beta V- and J-gene trimming.

The PCR used 60 Vbeta and 13 Jbeta primers. TCRdb's table, derived via immunoSEQ multiplex PCR, lists solely in-frame clones and lacks some. This sample has 90,000 or so clones, with around four fifths found just once. This rearrangement joins TRBV19 to TRBJ1-4, with TRBD1 matching 7 bases. Sample: PBMCs. This clonotype was sampled from a male donor in good health and CMV-seropositive. The CDR3 DNA is TGTGCCAGTAGTCTAAACAGGGGCTACCGAGAAAAACTGTTTTTT. Protein product: CASSLNRGYREKLFF.